The sequence of this TCR beta chain was determined in a study of early T cells in non-severe SARS-CoV-2 infection. This clonotype has only one observation. Each single cDNA molecule received a unique molecular identifier. Each CDR3 protein gets one entry after TCRdb re-called the 5' RACE reads with MiXCR. The sample shows about 100,000 distinct CDR3 sequences, over 10% of them seen only once. The CDR3 is made up of 17 amino acids. Germline lookup yields CDR1 SGHTA and CDR2 FQGNSA. J lost 0 bases, V lost 4 bases, and 8 bases had no gene match. The sample consisted of whole blood. The sequence came from an adult who was a healthcare worker with PCR-confirmed SARS-CoV-2 infection or an uninfected control (not recorded which). The rearrangement uses TRBV7-2 and TRBJ2-7; 11 positions match TRBD1. The CDR3 nucleotides read TGTGCCAGCAGCTCTGGGACAGGGGGATTGAGCTCCTACGAGCAGTACTTC. Its protein is CASSSGTGGLSSYEQYF.